This T cell receptor beta chain was identified in a study of OX40 agonist ivuxolimab in advanced cancers. The CDR3 sequence is 18 residues long. The V end lost 2 bases, the J end lost 7 bases, and 21 bases lay between the germline ends. Looked up from germline, CDR1 is PRHDT and CDR2 is FYEKMQ (reference sequence). Profiling relied on immunoSEQ multiplex PCR, and the TCRdb table lists in-frame clones only, not all of them. Here the sample spans 80,000 or so clones, 85% to 95% being singletons. The TCR originated in an adult with an advanced solid tumor such as melanoma, head and neck, liver or kidney cancer. The genes are TRBV13 and TRBJ1-6; D is perhaps TRBD1 (5 bases). Specimen: CD4+ or CD8+ T cells sorted from blood, collected in a trial of the OX40 agonist ivuxolimab. The CDR3 protein is CASSLSLEIRDRNSPLHF. CDR3 coding DNA: TGTGCCAGCAGCTTATCCTTAGAGATCAGGGATCGCAATTCACCCCTCCACTTT.